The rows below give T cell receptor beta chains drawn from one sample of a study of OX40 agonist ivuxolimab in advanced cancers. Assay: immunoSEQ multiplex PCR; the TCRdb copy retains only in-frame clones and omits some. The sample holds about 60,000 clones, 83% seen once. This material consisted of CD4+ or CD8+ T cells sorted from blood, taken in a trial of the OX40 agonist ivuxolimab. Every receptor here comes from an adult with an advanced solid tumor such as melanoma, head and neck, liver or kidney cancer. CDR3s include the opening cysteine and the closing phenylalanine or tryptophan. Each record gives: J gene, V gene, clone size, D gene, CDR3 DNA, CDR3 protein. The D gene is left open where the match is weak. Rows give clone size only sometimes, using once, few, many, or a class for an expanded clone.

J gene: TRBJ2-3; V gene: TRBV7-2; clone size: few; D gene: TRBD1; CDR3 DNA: TGTGCCAGCAGCATCCTAGGGGGCGGAGGCGATGCAGATACGCAGTATTTT; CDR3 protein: CASSILGGGGDADTQYF
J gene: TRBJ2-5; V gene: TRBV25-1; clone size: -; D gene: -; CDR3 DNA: TGTGCCAGCAGTGAATTGACCCTATACTTC; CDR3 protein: CASSELTLYF
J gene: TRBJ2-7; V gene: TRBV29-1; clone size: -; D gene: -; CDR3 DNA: TGCAGCGTTGAAGGGGGTTTTGACGAGCAGTACTTC; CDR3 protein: CSVEGGFDEQYF
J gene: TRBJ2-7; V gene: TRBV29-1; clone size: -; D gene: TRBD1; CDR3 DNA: TGCAGCGCGGAGACAGGGAGTGACGAGCAGTACTTC; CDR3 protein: CSAETGSDEQYF
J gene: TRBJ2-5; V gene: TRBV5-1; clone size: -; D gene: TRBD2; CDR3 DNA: TGCGCCAGCAGCTTGGATCCGGGAGGTTCAGAGACCCAGTACTTC; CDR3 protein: CASSLDPGGSETQYF
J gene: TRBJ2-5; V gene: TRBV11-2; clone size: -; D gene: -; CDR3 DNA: TGTGCCAGCAGCTTAGAAGCTAACAAAGAGACCCAGTACTTC; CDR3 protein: CASSLEANKETQYF
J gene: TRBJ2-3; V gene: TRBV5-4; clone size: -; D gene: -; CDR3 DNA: TGTGCCAGCAGCTTGGTGCAAGATACGCAGTATTTT; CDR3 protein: CASSLVQDTQYF
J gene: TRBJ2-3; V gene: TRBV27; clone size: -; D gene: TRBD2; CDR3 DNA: TGTGCCAGCAGTCCAACTAGCGGGGCTAGCACAGATACGCAGTATTTT; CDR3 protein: CASSPTSGASTDTQYF
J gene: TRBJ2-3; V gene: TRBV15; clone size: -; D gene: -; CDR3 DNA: TGTGCCACCAGCAGAGGAGGGATCGTCCAGAGCACAGATACGCAGTATTTT; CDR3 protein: CATSRGGIVQSTDTQYF
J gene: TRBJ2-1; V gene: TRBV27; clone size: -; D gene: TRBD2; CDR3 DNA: TGTGCCAGCAGTTTATCCGCGGGAGTGGGGAATGAGCAGTTCTTC; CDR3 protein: CASSLSAGVGNEQFF
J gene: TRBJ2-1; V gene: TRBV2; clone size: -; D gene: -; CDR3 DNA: TGTGCCAGCAGGGAAACTTACAATGAGCAGTTCTTC; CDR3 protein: CASRETYNEQFF
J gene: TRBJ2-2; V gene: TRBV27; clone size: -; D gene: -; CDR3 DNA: TGTGCCAGCAGTTTTGGGCTTGCACGTCTCACCGGGGAGCTGTTTTTT; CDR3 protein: CASSFGLARLTGELFF
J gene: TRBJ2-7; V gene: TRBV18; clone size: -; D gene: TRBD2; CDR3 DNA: TGTGCCAGCTCACCACCGAATAGCGGGAGCTCCTACGAGCAGTACTTC; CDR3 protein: CASSPPNSGSSYEQYF
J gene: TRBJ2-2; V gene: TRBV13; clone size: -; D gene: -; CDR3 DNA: TGTGCCAGCAGCTTAGCGGGACGGACCGGGGAGCTGTTTTTT; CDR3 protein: CASSLAGRTGELFF
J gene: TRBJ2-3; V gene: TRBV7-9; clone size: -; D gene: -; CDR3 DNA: TGTGCCAGCAGCTTTCAAGCAGGGATGACAGATACGCAGTATTTT; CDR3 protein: CASSFQAGMTDTQYF
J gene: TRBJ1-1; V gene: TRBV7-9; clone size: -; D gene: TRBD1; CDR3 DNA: TGTGCCAGCATCGGGACAGGGGGATTTGGGGACACTGAAGCTTTCTTT; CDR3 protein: CASIGTGGFGDTEAFF
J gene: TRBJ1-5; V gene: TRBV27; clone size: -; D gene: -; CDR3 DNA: TGTGCCAGCAGGAGCGGGATCGATGATCAGCCCCAGCATTTT; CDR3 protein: CASRSGIDDQPQHF
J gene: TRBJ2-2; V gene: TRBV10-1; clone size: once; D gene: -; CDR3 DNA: TGCGCCAGCAGTGCTGGGGCGGGCGGGGAGCTGTTTTTT; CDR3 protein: CASSAGAGGELFF
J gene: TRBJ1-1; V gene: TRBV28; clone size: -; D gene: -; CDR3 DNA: TGTGCCAGCAGTCGCAACAGGAACACTGAAGCTTTCTTT; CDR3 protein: CASSRNRNTEAFF
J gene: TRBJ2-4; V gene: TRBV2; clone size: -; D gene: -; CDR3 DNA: TGTGCCAGCAGTTTCCAGCTAGCCAAAAACATTCAGTACTTC; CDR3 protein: CASSFQLAKNIQYF
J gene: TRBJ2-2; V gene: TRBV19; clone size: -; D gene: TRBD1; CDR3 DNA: TGTGCCAGTAGAGAATCTCGGGACAGGGCGATGATGTTTTTT; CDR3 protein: CASRESRDRAMMFF
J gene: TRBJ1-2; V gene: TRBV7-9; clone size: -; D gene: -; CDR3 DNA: TGTGCCAGCAGCTTCACGCAGGGTGACTATGGCTACACCTTC; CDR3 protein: CASSFTQGDYGYTF
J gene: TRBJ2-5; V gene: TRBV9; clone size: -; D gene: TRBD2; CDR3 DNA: TGTGCCAGCAGCGGCGGGACTAGCGGGATGGGGTCGAGCCAAGAGACCCAGTACTTC; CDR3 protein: CASSGGTSGMGSSQETQYF
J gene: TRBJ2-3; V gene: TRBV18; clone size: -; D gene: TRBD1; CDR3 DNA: TGTGCCAGCTCTCAACAAACAGGGGGCGGTGCAGATACGCAGTATTTT; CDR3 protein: CASSQQTGGGADTQYF
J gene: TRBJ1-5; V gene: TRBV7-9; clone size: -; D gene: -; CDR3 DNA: TGTGCCAGCAGCTTAGAGGGCGGCGGCAATCAGCCCCAGCATTTT; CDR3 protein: CASSLEGGGNQPQHF
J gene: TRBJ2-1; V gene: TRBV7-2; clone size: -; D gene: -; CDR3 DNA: TGTGCCAGCAGCTCGAGCTTGACATTCGACAATGAGCAGTTCTTC; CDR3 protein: CASSSSLTFDNEQFF
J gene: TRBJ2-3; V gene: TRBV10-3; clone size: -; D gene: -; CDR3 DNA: TGTGCCATCAAGACCACAGATACGCAGTATTTT; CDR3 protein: CAIKTTDTQYF
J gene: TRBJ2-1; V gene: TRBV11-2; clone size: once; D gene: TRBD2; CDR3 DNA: TGTGCCAGCAGCCGCTTAAATCTAGCGGGAGTCAATGAGCAGTTCTTC; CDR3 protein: CASSRLNLAGVNEQFF
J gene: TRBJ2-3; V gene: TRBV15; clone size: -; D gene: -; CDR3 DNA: TGTGCCACCAGCAGAGATATCAGCGGCGTAACAGATACGCAGTATTTT; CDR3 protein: CATSRDISGVTDTQYF
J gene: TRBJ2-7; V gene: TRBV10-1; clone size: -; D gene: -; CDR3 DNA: TGCGCCAGCAGTGAAGCCCGGGGGGCATACTACGAGCAGTACTTC; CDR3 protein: CASSEARGAYYEQYF
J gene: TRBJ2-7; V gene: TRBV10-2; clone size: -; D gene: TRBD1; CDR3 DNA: TGCGCCACAAACAGGGGGCCCTCCCAACCTTACGAGCAGTACTTC; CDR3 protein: CATNRGPSQPYEQYF
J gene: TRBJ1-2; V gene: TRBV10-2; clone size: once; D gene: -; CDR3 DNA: TGCGCCAGCAGTGCCCCGAGAGGGACGGCCTCCTATGGCTACACCTTC; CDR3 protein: CASSAPRGTASYGYTF
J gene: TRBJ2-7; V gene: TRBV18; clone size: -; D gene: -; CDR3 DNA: TGTGCCAGCTCAGCACAGGACTTGGGGGGCGAGCAGTACTTC; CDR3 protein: CASSAQDLGGEQYF
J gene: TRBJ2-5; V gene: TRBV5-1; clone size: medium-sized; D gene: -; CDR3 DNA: TGCGCCAGCAGCTACTACTCATCAGAGACCCAGTACTTC; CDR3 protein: CASSYYSSETQYF
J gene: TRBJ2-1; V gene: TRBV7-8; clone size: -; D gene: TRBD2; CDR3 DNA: TGTGCCAGCAGCCTTCTAGGGCTAGCGGGAAGCTCCTACAATGAGCAGTTCTTC; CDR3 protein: CASSLLGLAGSSYNEQFF
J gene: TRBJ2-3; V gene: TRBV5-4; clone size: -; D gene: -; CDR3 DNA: TGTGCCAGCAGCTTCCCTAGCGTAAGCACAGATACGCAGTATTTT; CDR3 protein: CASSFPSVSTDTQYF
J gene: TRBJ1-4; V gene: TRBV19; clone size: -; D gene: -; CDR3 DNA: TGTGCCAGTAGTATGGGGGTAGTGAATGAAAAACTGTTTTTT; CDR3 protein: CASSMGVVNEKLFF
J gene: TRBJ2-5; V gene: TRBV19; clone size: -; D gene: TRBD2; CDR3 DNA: TGTGCCAGTAGTAGGACTAGCGGGACGACTGAGACCCAGTACTTC; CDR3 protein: CASSRTSGTTETQYF